This passage covers 9 T cell receptor beta chains from one sample sequenced in a study of T cell responses to AZD1222 COVID-19 vaccine. Assay used: immunoSEQ multiplex PCR; TCRdb lists only in-frame clones, some missing. The sample lists 100,000 or so clones, roughly 91% occurring once. Material: peripheral blood, obtained on day 0 of AZD1222 vaccination. The source is an adult in good health.

The chain joins TRBV12-3 or TRBV12-4 to TRBJ1-5; D unresolved. The CDR3 covers 12 residues. Between the trimmed V and J ends, which lost 6 bases and 2 bases, there was a span of 5 bases. CDR3 loop: CASREGNQPQHF. CDR3 in DNA: TGTGCCAGCAGGGAGGGCAATCAGCCCCAGCATTTT.

The V call is TRBV19, the J call TRBJ1-3, with D unresolved. Germline CDR1 LNHDA, CDR2 SQIVND (reference sequence). This CDR3 comprises 14 residues. Trimming took off 4 bases at V and 2 bases at J, with 9 bases between the two ends. CDR3 sequence: CASSNREAGNTIYF. The CDR3 region has the DNA TGTGCCAGTAGTAACCGGGAAGCTGGAAACACCATATATTTT.

This clone was detected a few times. The gene calls are TRBV10-1 and TRBJ2-2; possible D gene TRBD2, 5 bases. Trimming removed 3 bases from V and 4 bases from J, with 6 bases in between. This CDR3 region has 13 residues. The germline CDR1 and CDR2 sequences are WNHNN and SYGVQD (reference sequence). The CDR3 here is CASSDGITGELFF. In DNA, the CDR3 is TGCGCCAGCAGTGACGGGATCACCGGGGAGCTGTTTTTT.

The sample holds one count of this clone. V and J are TRBV5-4 and TRBJ2-2; 11 bases align to TRBD2. Looked up from germline, CDR1 is SGHNT and CDR2 is YYREEE (reference sequence). J lost 6 bases, V lost 4 bases, and 8 bases had no gene match. CDR3 size: 16 residues. The CDR3 nucleotides read TGTGCCAGCAGCCCATTAGCGGGAGGGCCCCCCGGGGAGCTGTTTTTT. It translates to CASSPLAGGPPGELFF.

The chain combines TRBV18 with TRBJ2-6; perhaps D is TRBD1 or TRBD2 (5 bases each). V was cut by 2 bases and J by 0 bases, with 8 bases left in between. This CDR3 has 16 residues. Germline CDR1 KGHSH, CDR2 LQKENI. The CDR3 region is CASSPLGVSGANVLTF. For the CDR3, the DNA is TGTGCCAGCTCACCATTGGGGGTCTCTGGGGCCAACGTCCTGACTTTC.

The chain has TRBV5-1 and TRBJ1-6; D is possibly TRBD1 (5 bases). Between the trimmed V and J ends, which lost 0 bases and 7 bases, there was a span of 11 bases. The CDR3 has 15 residues. Per germline, CDR1 SGHRS and CDR2 YFSETQ. The CDR3 sequence is CASSLVGRDNSPLHF. Here the CDR3 DNA reads TGCGCCAGCAGCTTGGTAGGCAGGGACAATTCACCCCTCCACTTT. The full variable domain, in which reference TRBV5-1 and TRBJ1-6 provide the parts outside the CDR3, is KAGVTQTPRYLIKTRGQQVTLSCSPISGHRSVSWYQQTPGQGLQFLFEYFSETQRNKGNFPGRFSGRQFSNSRSEMNVSTLELGDSALYLCASSLVGRDNSPLHFGNGTRLTVT.

The chain links TRBV10-3 to TRBJ1-3, with TRBD1 identical over 8 bases. Germline lookup yields CDR1 ENHRY and CDR2 SYGVKD. The trim removed 4 bases at V and 3 bases at J, leaving 2 bases unmatched. The CDR3 runs 14 residues. The CDR3 protein is CAISAGQGGNTIYF. CDR3 DNA sequence: TGTGCCATCAGTGCAGGACAGGGTGGAAACACCATATATTTT.

This clone appeared once. The chain joins TRBV30 to TRBJ1-2; D perhaps matches TRBD1 (5 bases). Per the germline V gene, CDR1 is GTSNPN and CDR2 is SVGIG (reference sequence). The CDR3 is 13 residues long. Trimming cost V 5 bases and J 7 bases, with 17 bases left between them. As DNA, the CDR3 is TGTGCCTGGGGTAGGGACCTGGGCCGTGGCTACACCTTC. Its translation: CAWGRDLGRGYTF.

The V and J genes are TRBV6-6 and TRBJ1-2; D possibly corresponds to TRBD1 (5 bases). V dropped 8 bases and J dropped 2 bases, with 18 bases sitting between them. CDR1 MNHNY and CDR2 SVGAGI come from the germline V gene (reference sequence). The CDR3 is made up of 15 amino acids. CDR3 sequence: CASSTGGEGNYGYTF. CDR3 bases: TGTGCCAGCTCCACCGGGGGGGAGGGAAACTATGGCTACACCTTC.